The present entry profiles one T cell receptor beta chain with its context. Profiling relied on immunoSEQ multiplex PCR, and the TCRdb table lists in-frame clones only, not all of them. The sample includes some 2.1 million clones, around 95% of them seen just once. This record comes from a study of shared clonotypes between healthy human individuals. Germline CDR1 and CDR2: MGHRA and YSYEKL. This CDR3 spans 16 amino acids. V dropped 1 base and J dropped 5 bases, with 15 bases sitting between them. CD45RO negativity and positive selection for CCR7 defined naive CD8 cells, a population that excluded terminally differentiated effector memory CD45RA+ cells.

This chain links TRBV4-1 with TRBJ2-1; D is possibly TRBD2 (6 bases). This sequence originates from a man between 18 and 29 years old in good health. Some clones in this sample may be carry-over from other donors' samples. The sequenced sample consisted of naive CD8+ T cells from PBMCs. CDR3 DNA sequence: TGCGCCAGCAGCCAAGGCCCGGGGACTCTTAACAATGAGCAGTTCTTC. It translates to CASSQGPGTLNNEQFF.